Listed below are T cell receptor beta chains from one sample, sequenced in a study of T cell changes during pregnancy in multiple sclerosis. Method: immunoSEQ multiplex PCR; TCRdb's copy keeps in-frame clones and lacks some. The repertoire holds about 39,000 clones, with about 92% as singletons. Source: CD8+ T cells from peripheral blood mononuclear cells, taken before pregnancy. These receptors came from a female donor with multiple sclerosis, enrolled in a pregnancy study. The CDR3 runs from the conserved cysteine through the conserved F or W. D genes are given only for firm matches. Rows give clone size only sometimes, using once, few, many, or a class for an expanded clone.

TRBV6-4,.,.,TRBJ2-3,CASSAPFRSTDTQYF,TGTGCCAGCAGTGCGCCTTTCAGATCCACAGATACGCAGTATTTT
TRBV5-5,.,TRBD1,TRBJ2-1,CASSLGGGLVYNEQFF,TGTGCCAGCAGCTTGGGAGGGGGCCTTGTCTACAATGAGCAGTTCTTC
TRBV7-9,.,TRBD1,TRBJ2-3,CASRSTGVSTDTQYF,TGTGCCAGCAGATCGACAGGGGTCAGCACAGATACGCAGTATTTT
TRBV27,once,.,TRBJ2-7,CASSPSAGSGGTYEQYF,TGTGCCAGCAGCCCCTCCGCGGGGTCAGGGGGTACCTACGAGCAGTACTTC
TRBV7-9,.,TRBD1,TRBJ1-2,CASSTGGQAANYGYTF,TGTGCCAGCAGCACAGGGGGGCAGGCAGCTAACTATGGCTACACCTTC
TRBV5-5,.,.,TRBJ1-3,CASTPSPEGGRNTIYF,TGTGCCAGCACGCCCTCCCCCGAAGGCGGAAGAAACACCATATATTTT
TRBV30,.,.,TRBJ1-2,CAWSTEQGNYGYTF,TGTGCCTGGAGTACGGAACAGGGTAACTATGGCTACACCTTC
TRBV27,.,TRBD2,TRBJ2-5,CASSPGLAGVQETQYF,TGTGCCAGCAGTCCAGGGCTAGCGGGTGTCCAAGAGACCCAGTACTTC
TRBV7-9,.,.,TRBJ1-5,CASSGGGSNQPQHF,TGTGCCAGCAGTGGGGGGGGCAGCAATCAGCCCCAGCATTTT
TRBV7-6,.,TRBD1,TRBJ1-2,CASSPGTGGAGGYTF,TGTGCCAGCAGCCCGGGGACAGGGGGCGCGGGGGGCTACACCTTC
TRBV9,.,TRBD1,TRBJ2-3,CASSFPGQGAADTQYF,TGTGCCAGCAGCTTCCCGGGACAGGGGGCGGCCGATACGCAGTATTTT
TRBV28,.,.,TRBJ2-1,CASSLHASDGEQFF,TGTGCCAGCAGCCTCCACGCTAGCGACGGTGAGCAGTTCTTC
TRBV7-9,once,.,TRBJ1-2,CASSFLRSGYTF,TGTGCCAGCAGCTTTCTTAGATCTGGCTACACCTTC
TRBV27,once,TRBD1,TRBJ2-2,CASSLYRTGPTGELFF,TGTGCCAGCAGTTTATATAGGACAGGGCCCACCGGGGAGCTGTTTTTT
TRBV9,.,.,TRBJ2-1,CASSVGLADEQFF,TGTGCCAGCAGCGTAGGACTTGCCGACGAGCAGTTCTTC
TRBV27,.,.,TRBJ1-1,CASSLSPGKAEAFF,TGTGCCAGCAGTTTATCGCCGGGGAAGGCTGAAGCTTTCTTT
TRBV9,once,TRBD2,TRBJ2-7,CASSVGGGATYEQYF,TGTGCCAGCAGCGTAGGGGGAGGGGCCACCTACGAGCAGTACTTC
TRBV30,once,.,TRBJ2-1,CAWSVRRPGNEQFF,TGTGCCTGGAGTGTACGACGGCCCGGGAATGAGCAGTTCTTC
TRBV11-2,.,.,TRBJ1-5,CASSLVPGGPDQPQHF,TGTGCCAGCAGCTTAGTCCCGGGAGGCCCGGATCAGCCCCAGCATTTT
TRBV6-6,.,TRBD2,TRBJ2-3,CASSYFNGRADTQYF,TGTGCCAGCAGTTACTTTAACGGGAGGGCAGATACGCAGTATTTT
TRBV2,.,.,TRBJ2-2,CASMASTGELFF,TGTGCCAGCATGGCTTCCACCGGGGAGCTGTTTTTT
TRBV12-2,few,.,TRBJ1-1,CASRDRANTEAFF,TGTGCAAGTCGCGACAGGGCGAACACTGAAGCTTTCTTT
TRBV5-6,.,TRBD1,TRBJ1-2,CASSQTGVRFYGYTF,TGTGCCAGCAGCCAGACAGGGGTCCGCTTCTATGGCTACACCTTC
TRBV6-1,.,TRBD2,TRBJ2-1,CASSVGTSGDNEQFF,TGTGCCAGCAGTGTAGGGACTAGCGGGGACAATGAGCAGTTCTTC
TRBV15,.,.,TRBJ1-3,CATSRGGAAKGGNTIYF,TGTGCCACCAGCAGAGGGGGCGCGGCCAAGGGAGGAAACACCATATATTTT
TRBV7-2,.,TRBD2,TRBJ2-7,CASSFAGVEQYF,TGTGCCAGCAGCTTTGCGGGGGTCGAGCAGTACTTC
TRBV15,.,.,TRBJ1-5,CATSRDGQSNQPQHF,TGTGCCACCAGCAGAGATGGACAGTCCAATCAGCCCCAGCATTTT
TRBV6-6,.,.,TRBJ2-1,CASSYAADSFNEQFF,TGTGCCAGCAGTTATGCCGCGGACTCCTTCAATGAGCAGTTCTTC
TRBV4-1,.,TRBD1,TRBJ2-2,CASSHLRDRGGTGELFF,TGCGCCAGCAGCCACCTCCGGGACAGGGGTGGCACCGGGGAGCTGTTTTTT
TRBV14,.,TRBD2,TRBJ2-7,CASSQTSGLYEQYF,TGTGCCAGCAGCCAGACTAGCGGGCTCTACGAGCAGTACTTC
TRBV9,.,.,TRBJ1-1,CASSVGQMNTEAFF,TGTGCCAGCAGCGTAGGACAGATGAACACTGAAGCTTTCTTT
TRBV4-1,.,.,TRBJ1-3,CASEPTGRTGNTIYF,TGCGCCAGCGAACCGACGGGAAGAACTGGAAACACCATATATTTT
TRBV7-9,.,TRBD2,TRBJ2-7,CASSEMGGYEQYF,TGTGCCAGCAGCGAAATGGGGGGGTACGAGCAGTACTTC
TRBV7-9,.,.,TRBJ1-4,CASSLFREAKEKLFF,TGTGCCAGCAGCTTATTTAGGGAGGCGAAGGAAAAACTGTTTTTT